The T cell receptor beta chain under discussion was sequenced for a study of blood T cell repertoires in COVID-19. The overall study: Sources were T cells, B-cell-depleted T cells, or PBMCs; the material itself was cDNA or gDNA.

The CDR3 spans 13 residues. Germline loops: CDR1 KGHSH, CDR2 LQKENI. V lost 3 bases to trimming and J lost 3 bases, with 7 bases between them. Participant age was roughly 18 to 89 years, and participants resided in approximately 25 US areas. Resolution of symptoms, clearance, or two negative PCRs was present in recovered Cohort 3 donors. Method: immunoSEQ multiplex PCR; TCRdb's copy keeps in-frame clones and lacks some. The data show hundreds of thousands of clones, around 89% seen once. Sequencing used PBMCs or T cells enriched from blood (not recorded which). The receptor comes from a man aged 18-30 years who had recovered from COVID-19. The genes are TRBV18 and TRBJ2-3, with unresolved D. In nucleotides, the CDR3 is TGTGCCAGCTCACCGCAGCGAACAGATACGCAGTATTTT. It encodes CASSPQRTDTQYF.